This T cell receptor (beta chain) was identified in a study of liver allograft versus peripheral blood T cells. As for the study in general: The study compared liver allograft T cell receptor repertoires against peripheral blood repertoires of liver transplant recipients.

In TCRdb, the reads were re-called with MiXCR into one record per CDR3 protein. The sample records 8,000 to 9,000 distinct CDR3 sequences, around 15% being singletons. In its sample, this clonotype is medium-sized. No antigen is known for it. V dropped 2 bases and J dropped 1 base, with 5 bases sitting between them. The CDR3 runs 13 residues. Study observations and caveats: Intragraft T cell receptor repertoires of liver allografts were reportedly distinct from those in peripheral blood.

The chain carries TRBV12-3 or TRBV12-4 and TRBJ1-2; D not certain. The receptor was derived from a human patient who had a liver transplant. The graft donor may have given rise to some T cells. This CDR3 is CASSLQHNYGYTF. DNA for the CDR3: TGTGCCAGCAGTTTACAGCATAACTATGGCTACACCTTC.